The rows below give T cell receptor beta chains drawn from one sample of a study of identical twins. In TCRdb, the 5' RACE reads were re-called with MiXCR into one record per CDR3 protein. The sample carries a few hundred thousand distinct CDR3 sequences, approximately 13% recorded once. These data were also reused for a study on yellow fever vaccine responses in identical twins.

The material sequenced was CD8+ T cells sorted from blood. These receptors came from a young woman in good health. Each CDR3 is given with its conserved first and last residue. The D gene is left open where the match is weak. Not every row has a clone size; where given, it reads once, few, many or a size class.

>NA|few|TRBJ2-3|TRBV7-6
TGTGCCAGCAGCGGGCCGGGGGGCGGATGGACAGATACGCAGTATTTT
CASSGPGGGWTDTQYF
>NA|many|TRBJ2-1|TRBV4-1
TGCGCCAGCAGCCAGACACATGTTGAGCAGTTCTTC
CASSQTHVEQFF
>TRBD1|NA|TRBJ1-4|TRBV20-1
TGCAGTGCTAGAGGGGACAGGGGGCATGAGGGTGAAAAACTGTTTTTT
CSARGDRGHEGEKLFF
>NA|NA|TRBJ1-1|TRBV3-1
TGTGCCAGCAGCCAAGCTTGGCGCTTGAACACTGAAGCTTTCTTT
CASSQAWRLNTEAFF
>NA|few|TRBJ1-2|TRBV29-1
TGCAGCGTTGGGGGGTATGGCTACACCTTC
CSVGGYGYTF
>TRBD2|once|TRBJ2-1|TRBV20-1
TGCAGTGCTAGAGATGAGGCTAGCGGGACCTCTAATGAGCAGTTCTTC
CSARDEASGTSNEQFF
>NA|many|TRBJ2-2|TRBV15
TGTGCCACCAGCCCAGTTGGGGGCGGAGGCCCCGAGCTGTTTTTT
CATSPVGGGGPELFF
>NA|many|TRBJ2-5|TRBV10-3
TGTGCCATCAGCCCGGGAAGTGAAGAGACCCAGTACTTC
CAISPGSEETQYF
>NA|NA|TRBJ2-3|TRBV15
TGTGCCACCAGCAGCCCACAGAAGTTGGCGGATACGCAGTATTTT
CATSSPQKLADTQYF
>NA|NA|TRBJ2-7|TRBV15
TGTGCCACCAGCAGAGACGGAGCGGTTTCCCCCTACGAGCAGTACTTC
CATSRDGAVSPYEQYF
>TRBD1|few|TRBJ2-7|TRBV4-1
TGCGCCAGCAGCCAAGATCGGGACAGACTCTACGAGCAGTACTTC
CASSQDRDRLYEQYF
>NA|NA|TRBJ1-1|TRBV6-5
TGTGCCAGCAGTTACTGGAGGGATATTCGGGAAGCTTTCTTT
CASSYWRDIREAFF
>NA|few|TRBJ2-1|TRBV7-9
TGTGCCAGCAGCTACCGATGGGACTACAATGAGCAGTTCTTC
CASSYRWDYNEQFF
>NA|NA|TRBJ2-7|TRBV9
TGTGCCAGCAGCGTCGGACAGACCGGCGAGCAGTACTTC
CASSVGQTGEQYF
>TRBD2|NA|TRBJ2-1|TRBV28
TGTGCCAGCAACTCCGGGACTAGCGGGAGGGCCTACAATGAGCAGTTCTTC
CASNSGTSGRAYNEQFF
>NA|NA|TRBJ2-1|TRBV2
TGTGCCAGCAGTGAAATTATATACAATGAGCAGTTCTTC
CASSEIIYNEQFF
>NA|NA|TRBJ2-3|TRBV24-1
TGTGCCACCAGTGACCCCTACGGACTTAGCACAGATACGCAGTATTTT
CATSDPYGLSTDTQYF
>TRBD1|once|TRBJ2-3|TRBV6-4
TGTGCCAGCAGTACCGATGCGACCGGGACAGGGGTGACAGATACGCAGTATTTT
CASSTDATGTGVTDTQYF
>TRBD2|many|TRBJ2-1|TRBV6-4
TGTGCCAGCAGTGAGTCCGGGGGGGCCGGGGGCAATGAGCAGTTCTTC
CASSESGGAGGNEQFF
>TRBD2|many|TRBJ2-7|TRBV5-1
TGCGCCAGCAGCTTGGGACTAGCGGGAGGTTCCTACGAGCAGTACTTC
CASSLGLAGGSYEQYF
>TRBD2|few|TRBJ2-7|TRBV20-1
TGCAGTGCCAAGTCCCTAGCGGGCGGCTACGAGCAGTACTTC
CSAKSLAGGYEQYF
>TRBD2|NA|TRBJ2-3|TRBV6-1
TGTGCCAGCAGTCGGACTAGCGGGAGTTCAGATACGCAGTATTTT
CASSRTSGSSDTQYF
>TRBD2|many|TRBJ2-7|TRBV12-3/TRBV12-4
TGTGCCAGCAGTCTAGCGGGAGATGAGCAGTACTTC
CASSLAGDEQYF
>NA|few|TRBJ2-1|TRBV7-9
TGTGCCAGCAGCTTATTTCGTTACAATGAGCAGTTCTTC
CASSLFRYNEQFF
>TRBD1|NA|TRBJ1-5|TRBV2
TGTGCCAGCAGTGGCCAGGGGGCGAGGCAGCCCCAGCATTTT
CASSGQGARQPQHF
>TRBD2|few|TRBJ2-7|TRBV15
TGTGCCACCAGCACCCGAAGTCTAGCGGACCACCCCTACGAGCAGTACTTC
CATSTRSLADHPYEQYF
>TRBD1|few|TRBJ2-5|TRBV2
TGTGCCAGCCACCCGGGACAGGGGTGGAAGACCCAGTACTTC
CASHPGQGWKTQYF
>TRBD2|few|TRBJ2-3|TRBV20-1
TGCAGTGCTAGTTTGACTAGCGGTAGGTCAGATACGCAGTATTTT
CSASLTSGRSDTQYF
>TRBD1|few|TRBJ2-5|TRBV5-5
TGTGCCAGCAGCCTACAGGGGTCAGTCCAAGAGACCCAGTACTTC
CASSLQGSVQETQYF
>NA|few|TRBJ2-2|TRBV20-1
TGCAGTGCCACCACAGGGAGCGGGGAGCTGTTTTTT
CSATTGSGELFF
>NA|NA|TRBJ2-2|TRBV12-2
TGTGCAACCCACATAGCGGGGTCGGACACCGGGGAGCTGTTTTTT
CATHIAGSDTGELFF
>TRBD2|NA|TRBJ2-1|TRBV20-1
TGCAGTGCTAGAACTAGCGGGGGGAGCTCCTACAATGAGCAGTTCTTC
CSARTSGGSSYNEQFF
>NA|NA|TRBJ2-5|TRBV6-5
TGTGCCAGCAGTACTTACAACCAAGAGACCCAGTACTTC
CASSTYNQETQYF
>TRBD1|NA|TRBJ2-2|TRBV7-9
TGTGCCAGCAGCTCCTGGACAGGGTCGTTTATCGGGGAGCTGTTTTTT
CASSSWTGSFIGELFF